The 17 T cell receptor beta chains below come from one sample, sequenced in a study of T-cell reconstitution after alpha-beta-depleted transplantation in children. This sample's TCRbeta library carried unique molecular identifier barcodes. MiXCR was run by TCRdb on the PCR reads, yielding one entry per CDR3 protein. The sample lists about 420,000 distinct CDR3 sequences, about a sixth occurring once. The sample consisted of PBMCs, mostly from graft donor cells, taken 360 days after TCRalphabeta/CD19-depleted stem cell transplant. The receptors come from a boy younger than two who had a stem cell transplant for Wiskott-Aldrich syndrome, so the T cells may come from the graft donor.

This CDR3 reads CASSINRVVNTEAFF. CDR3 DNA: TGTGCCAGCTCGATCAACAGGGTCGTGAACACTGAAGCTTTCTTT. This chain uses TRBV18 with TRBJ1-1, with a weak D call TRBD1 (6 bases). The CDR3 has 15 amino acids. Germline CDR1 KGHSH, CDR2 LQKENI. V was cut by 6 bases and J by 0 bases, with 14 bases left in between. Drawing the rest from reference TRBV18 and TRBJ1-1, the complete variable domain is NAGVMQNPRHLVRRRGQEARLRCSPMKGHSHVYWYRQLPEEGLKFMVYLQKENIIDESGMPKERFSAEFPKEGPSILRIQQVVRGDSAAYFCASSINRVVNTEAFFGQGTRLTVV.

This clonotype turned up a few times. The rearrangement links TRBV24-1 to TRBJ2-3, with no clear D. CDR1 and CDR2 (germline): KGHDR, SFDVKD. CDR3 length equals 12 residues. V lost 9 bases and J lost 3, with 9 bases in between. The CDR3 region is CATAQGTDTQYF. The CDR3, as DNA: TGTGCCACCGCACAAGGAACAGATACGCAGTATTTT.

This clonotype was seen a few times. The chain has TRBV6-5 and TRBJ2-7, with 9 bases that match TRBD1. In germline, CDR1 is MNHEY, CDR2 SVGAGI. The CDR3 covers 18 residues. The V and J ends lost 1 base and 2 bases, in that order; junction bases with no gene match: 12. The CDR3 DNA sequence: TGTGCCAGCAGTTACTACAGGGGGCTGACTTACCCGACCTACGAGCAGTACTTC. Protein product: CASSYYRGLTYPTYEQYF.

J is TRBJ2-3 and V is TRBV2; D uncertain. Germline loops: CDR1 SNHLY, CDR2 FYNNEI. This CDR3 is 13 amino acids long. V was pared by 3 bases and J by 6 bases, with 10 bases between. CDR3 DNA sequence: TGTGCCAGCAGTGACACGGCGGACGATACGCAGTATTTT. As protein: CASSDTADDTQYF.

The J gene is TRBJ2-5, the V gene TRBV10-3; possibly TRBD1 for D (5 bases). CDR3 length equals 15 residues. Germline CDR1 ENHRY, CDR2 SYGVKD. Trimming took off 0 bases at V and 1 base at J, with 9 bases between the two ends. CDR3 amino acids: CAISESKRGQETQYF. The CDR3 nucleotides are TGTGCCATCAGTGAGTCGAAAAGGGGCCAAGAGACCCAGTACTTC.

This clonotype has a handful of counts. The chain is built from TRBV21-1 and TRBJ2-7; the table's D call TRBD2 went unverified against the DNA. TRBV21-1 constitutes a pseudogene. The CDR3 covers 16 residues. Written as DNA, the CDR3 is TGTGCCAGCACCAGGGCGCCGGGACGGCAGTCCTACGAGCAGTACTTC. As protein: CASTRAPGRQSYEQYF.

The genes are TRBV5-1 and TRBJ2-3; D uncertain. Deletions cut 1 base from V and 1 base from J, with 10 bases between. Per germline, CDR1 SGHRS and CDR2 YFSETQ. This CDR3 region has 15 residues. For the CDR3, the DNA is TGCGCCAGCAGCTTGTCAACACCCGGCACAGATACGCAGTATTTT. The encoded protein is CASSLSTPGTDTQYF.

The chain's CDR3 is CSVGDWRSYEQYF. CDR3 bases: TGCAGCGTTGGGGACTGGCGCTCCTACGAGCAGTACTTC. This chain uses TRBV29-1 with TRBJ2-7; tentative D call: TRBD2 (6 bases). V shed 4 bases and J shed 0 bases, with 10 bases lying between them. The CDR3 is 13 amino acids. Germline values: CDR1 SQVTM, CDR2 ANQGSEA.

This clonotype was detected ten times or more. The chain carries TRBV5-1 and TRBJ2-5; D remains ambiguous. This CDR3 comprises 13 residues. The ends were cut back, 1 base at V and 4 bases at J, with 8 bases in the middle. The V gene's germline CDR1 is SGHRS and CDR2 YFSETQ. For the CDR3, the DNA is TGCGCCAGCAGCTTGTGGGATGGAGAGACCCAGTACTTC. This sequence encodes CASSLWDGETQYF.

This clonotype was picked up a small number of times. The chain uses TRBV3-1 and TRBJ2-5; 11 bases line up with TRBD2. This CDR3 has 18 amino acids. With V trimmed by 5 bases and J by 7 bases, 18 bases remained unmatched. Germline values: CDR1 LGHDT, CDR2 YNNKEL (reference sequence). The CDR3 region is CASSNTYFELAGVGTQYF. DNA for the CDR3: TGTGCCAGCAGCAACACTTACTTTGAACTAGCGGGGGTAGGGACCCAGTACTTC.

This clonotype was picked up a small number of times. The rearrangement uses TRBV28 and TRBJ2-5; D is perhaps TRBD1 (6 bases). The CDR3 loop spans 15 amino acids. CDR1 is MDHEN, CDR2 SYDVKM, per germline. Deletions cut 3 bases from V and 5 bases from J, with 16 bases between. The CDR3: CASSFLGGARETQYF. In DNA form, the CDR3 reads TGTGCCAGCAGTTTTTTAGGGGGTGCTAGGGAGACCCAGTACTTC.

This chain links TRBV4-1 with TRBJ2-2; 8 bases are shared with TRBD2. The junction had 13 bases not matched to a gene; V was cut back by 10 bases and J by 6 bases. This CDR3 region has 15 residues. Germline values: CDR1 MGHRA, CDR2 YSYEKL. In DNA, the CDR3 is TGCGCCACAGGAGGGGGACTAGAGGGGGCCGGGGAGCTGTTTTTT. Residues: CATGGGLEGAGELFF.

The genes are TRBV20-1 and TRBJ2-1, with 7 bases aligning to TRBD2. With 6 bases clipped from V and 7 bases from J, the junction kept 15 bases outside the gene matches. CDR3 size: 15 residues. Germline V gene sequence: CDR1 DFQATT, CDR2 SNEGSKA (reference sequence). The CDR3 is CSAVSPGRGGNEQFF. The CDR3 bases are TGCAGTGCAGTCAGTCCCGGGCGCGGGGGTAATGAGCAGTTCTTC.

CDR3 nucleotide sequence: TGTGCCAGCAGTGGGACTAGAGTCGGGAATGAGCAGTTCTTC. Protein sequence: CASSGTRVGNEQFF. The rearrangement uses TRBV12-3 or TRBV12-4 and TRBJ2-1; 8 positions agree with TRBD2. CDR3 size: 14 residues. V lost 5 bases, J lost 7 bases, and 7 bases stayed unmatched.

This clonotype occurred a few times. The CDR3 sequence: CASSLAPGQGGEKLFF. The CDR3 DNA reads as TGTGCCAGCAGCTTAGCACCGGGACAGGGTGGTGAAAAACTGTTTTTT. The chain has TRBV7-6 and TRBJ1-4; 9 bases match TRBD1. Germline CDR1 and CDR2: SGHVS and FNYEAQ. This CDR3 spans 16 amino acids. Trimming took 0 bases from V and 7 from J; bases not matched to a gene: 6.

The V gene is TRBV29-1, the J gene TRBJ1-1; D ambiguous. The CDR3 is 11 residues long. Germline CDR1 and CDR2: SQVTM and ANQGSEA. V lost 6 bases and J 0 bases, leaving 5 bases between the germline ends. CDR3 residues: CSVSLNTEAFF. The CDR3 region has the DNA TGCAGCGTCTCCTTGAACACTGAAGCTTTCTTT.

The rearrangement links TRBV5-1 to TRBJ2-1, with D perhaps TRBD1 (6 bases). The CDR3 sequence is 14 residues long. Trimming removed 7 bases from V and 3 bases from J, with 14 bases in between. Germline-derived CDR1 and CDR2 are SGHRS and YFSETQ. CDR3 in DNA: TGCGCCAGCTCCTGGGGGCCACTCTACAATGAGCAGTTCTTC. The encoded protein is CASSWGPLYNEQFF. Filled out from reference TRBV5-1 and TRBJ2-1, the complete variable domain reads KAGVTQTPRYLIKTRGQQVTLSCSPISGHRSVSWYQQTPGQGLQFLFEYFSETQRNKGNFPGRFSGRQFSNSRSEMNVSTLELGDSALYLCASSWGPLYNEQFFGPGTRLTVL.